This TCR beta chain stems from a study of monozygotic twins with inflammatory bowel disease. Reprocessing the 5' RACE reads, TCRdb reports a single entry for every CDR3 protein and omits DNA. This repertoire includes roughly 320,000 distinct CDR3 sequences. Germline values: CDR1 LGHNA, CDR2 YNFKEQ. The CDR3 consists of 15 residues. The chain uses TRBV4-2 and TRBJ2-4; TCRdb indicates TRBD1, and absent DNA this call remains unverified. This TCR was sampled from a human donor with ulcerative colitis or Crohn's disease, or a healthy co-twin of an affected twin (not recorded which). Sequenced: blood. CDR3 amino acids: CASSPQGAAANIQYF.